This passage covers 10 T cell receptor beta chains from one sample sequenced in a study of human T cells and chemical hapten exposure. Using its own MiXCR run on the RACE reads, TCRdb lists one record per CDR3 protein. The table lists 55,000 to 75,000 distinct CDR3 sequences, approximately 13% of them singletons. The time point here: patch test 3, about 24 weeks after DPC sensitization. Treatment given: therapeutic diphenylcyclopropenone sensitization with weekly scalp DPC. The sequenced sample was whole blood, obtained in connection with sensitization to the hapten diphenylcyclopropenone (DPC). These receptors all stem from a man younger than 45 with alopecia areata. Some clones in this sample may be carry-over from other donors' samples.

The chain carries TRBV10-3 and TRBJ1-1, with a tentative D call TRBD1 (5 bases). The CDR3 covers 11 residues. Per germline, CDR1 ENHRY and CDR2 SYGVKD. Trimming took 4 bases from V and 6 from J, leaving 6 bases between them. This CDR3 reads CAISGGSEAFF. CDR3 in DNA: TGTGCCATCAGTGGGGGGTCTGAAGCTTTCTTT.

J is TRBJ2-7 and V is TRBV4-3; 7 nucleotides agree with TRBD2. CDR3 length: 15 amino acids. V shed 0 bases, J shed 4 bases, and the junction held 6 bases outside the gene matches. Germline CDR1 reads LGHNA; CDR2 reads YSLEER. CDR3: CASSQDRGDLYEQYF. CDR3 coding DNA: TGCGCCAGCAGCCAAGATCGGGGGGACCTTTACGAGCAGTACTTC.

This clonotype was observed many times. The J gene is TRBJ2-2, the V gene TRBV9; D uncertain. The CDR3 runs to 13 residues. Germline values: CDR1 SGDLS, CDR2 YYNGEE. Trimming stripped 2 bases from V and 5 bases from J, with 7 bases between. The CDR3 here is CASSVGWTGELFF. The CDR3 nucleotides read TGTGCCAGCAGCGTGGGGTGGACCGGGGAGCTGTTTTTT.

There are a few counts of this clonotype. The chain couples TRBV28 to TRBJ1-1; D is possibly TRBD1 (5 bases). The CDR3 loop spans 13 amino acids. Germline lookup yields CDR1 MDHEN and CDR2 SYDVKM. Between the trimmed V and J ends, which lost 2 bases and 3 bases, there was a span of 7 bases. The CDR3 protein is CASSLGGHTEAFF. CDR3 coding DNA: TGTGCCAGCAGTTTAGGGGGTCACACTGAAGCTTTCTTT.

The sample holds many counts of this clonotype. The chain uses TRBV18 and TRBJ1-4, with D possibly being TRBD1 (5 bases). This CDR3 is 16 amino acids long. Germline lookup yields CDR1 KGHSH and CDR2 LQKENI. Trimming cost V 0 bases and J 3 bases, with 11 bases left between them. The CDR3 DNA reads TGTGCCAGCTCACCACCGAATCAGGGATCTAATGAAAAACTGTTTTTT. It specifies CASSPPNQGSNEKLFF.

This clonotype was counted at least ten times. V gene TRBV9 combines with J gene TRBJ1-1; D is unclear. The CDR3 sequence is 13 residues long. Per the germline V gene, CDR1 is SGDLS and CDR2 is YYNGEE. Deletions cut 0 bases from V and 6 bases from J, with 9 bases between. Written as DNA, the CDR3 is TGTGCCAGCAGCGTAGTGGTAGACTCTGAAGCTTTCTTT. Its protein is CASSVVVDSEAFF.

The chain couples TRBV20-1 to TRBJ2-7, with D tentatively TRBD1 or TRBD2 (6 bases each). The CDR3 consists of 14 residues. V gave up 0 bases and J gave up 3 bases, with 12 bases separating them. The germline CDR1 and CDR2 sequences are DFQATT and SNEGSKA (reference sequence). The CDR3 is CSAREGGDRYEQYF. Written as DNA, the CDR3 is TGCAGTGCTAGAGAGGGGGGCGACCGCTACGAGCAGTACTTC.

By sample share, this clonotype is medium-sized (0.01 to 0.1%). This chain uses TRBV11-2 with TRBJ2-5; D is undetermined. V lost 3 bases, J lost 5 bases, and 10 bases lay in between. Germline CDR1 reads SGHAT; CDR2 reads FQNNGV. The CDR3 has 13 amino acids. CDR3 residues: CASSFGFTETQYF. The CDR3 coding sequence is TGTGCCAGCAGCTTTGGTTTTACGGAGACCCAGTACTTC.

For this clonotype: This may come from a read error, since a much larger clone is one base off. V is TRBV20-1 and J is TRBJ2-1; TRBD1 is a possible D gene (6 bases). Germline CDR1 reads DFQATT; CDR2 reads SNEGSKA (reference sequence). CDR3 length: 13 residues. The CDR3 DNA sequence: TGCAGTGCTAGAGAGGGGGCGGTAGATGAGGAGTTCTTC. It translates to CSAREGAVDEEFF.

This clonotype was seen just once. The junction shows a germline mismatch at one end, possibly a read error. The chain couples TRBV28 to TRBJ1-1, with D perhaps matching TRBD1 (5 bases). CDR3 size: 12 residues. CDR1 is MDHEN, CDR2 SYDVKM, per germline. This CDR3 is CAGSLPGGEAFF. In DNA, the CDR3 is TGTGCCGGCAGTTTACCCGGGGGAGAAGCTTTCTTT.